Sequencing of this TCR beta chain was carried out in a study of Ad26.COV2.S vaccination and SARS-CoV-2 variants. The wider study: Each vaccinee took Ad26.COV2.S intramuscularly, once or twice 56 days apart.

The table came from immunoSEQ multiplex PCR; TCRdb's copy has only in-frame clones and leaves some out. This table holds about 400,000 clones, 70% to 90% found once. Treatment: roughly 18 received Ad26.COV2.S at low or high dose, single or two shots; roughly 5 received placebo; per-sample allocation not given. Sample collection was performed on day 63 after the first vaccine or placebo injection. At a Boston site, the person donating was an adult of 18-55 years. This CDR3 spans 13 amino acids. Trimming removed 5 bases from V and 5 bases from J, with 7 bases in between. The gene calls are TRBV12-3 or TRBV12-4 and TRBJ1-6; D perhaps matches TRBD1 (5 bases). The receptor comes from a person aged 18-60 years who received the Ad26.COV2.S COVID-19 vaccine or a placebo. The sequencing used peripheral blood, collected in a trial of Ad26.COV2.S vaccine versus placebo. In DNA form, the CDR3 reads TGTGCCAGCAGTCAGGGCGATAATTCACCCCTCCACTTT. Encoded protein: CASSQGDNSPLHF.